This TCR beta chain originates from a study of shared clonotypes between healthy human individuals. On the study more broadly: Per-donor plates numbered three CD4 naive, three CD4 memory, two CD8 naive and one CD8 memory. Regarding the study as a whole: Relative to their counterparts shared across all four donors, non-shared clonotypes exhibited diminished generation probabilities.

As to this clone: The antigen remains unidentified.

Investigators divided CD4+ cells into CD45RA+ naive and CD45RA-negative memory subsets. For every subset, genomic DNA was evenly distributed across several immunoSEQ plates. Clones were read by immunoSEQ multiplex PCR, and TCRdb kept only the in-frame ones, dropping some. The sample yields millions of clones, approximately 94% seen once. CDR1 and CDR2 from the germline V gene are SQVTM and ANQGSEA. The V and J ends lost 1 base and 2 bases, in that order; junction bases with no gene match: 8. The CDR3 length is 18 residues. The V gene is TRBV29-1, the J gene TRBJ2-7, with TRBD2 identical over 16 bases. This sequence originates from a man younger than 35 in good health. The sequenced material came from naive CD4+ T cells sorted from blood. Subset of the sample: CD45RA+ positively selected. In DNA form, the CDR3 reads TGCAGCGTTGAAGTCAGCGGGACTAGCGGGAGGGCCGCCTACGAGCAGTACTTC. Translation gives CSVEVSGTSGRAAYEQYF.